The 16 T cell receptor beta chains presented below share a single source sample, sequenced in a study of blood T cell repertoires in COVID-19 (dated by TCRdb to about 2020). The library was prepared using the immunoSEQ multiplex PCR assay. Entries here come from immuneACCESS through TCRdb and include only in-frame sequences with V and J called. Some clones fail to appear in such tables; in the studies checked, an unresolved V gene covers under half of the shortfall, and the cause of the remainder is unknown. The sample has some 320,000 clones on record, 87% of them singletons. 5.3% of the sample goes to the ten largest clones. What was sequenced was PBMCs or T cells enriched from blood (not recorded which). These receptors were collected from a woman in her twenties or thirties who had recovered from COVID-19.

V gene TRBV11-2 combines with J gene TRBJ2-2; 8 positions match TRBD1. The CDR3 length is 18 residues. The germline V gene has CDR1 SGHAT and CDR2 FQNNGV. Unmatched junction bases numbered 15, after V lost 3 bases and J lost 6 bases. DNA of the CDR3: TGTGCCAGCAGCTTTTCATGGCTGGGGCAGGGGGCCGCCGGGGAGCTGTTTTTT. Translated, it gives CASSFSWLGQGAAGELFF.

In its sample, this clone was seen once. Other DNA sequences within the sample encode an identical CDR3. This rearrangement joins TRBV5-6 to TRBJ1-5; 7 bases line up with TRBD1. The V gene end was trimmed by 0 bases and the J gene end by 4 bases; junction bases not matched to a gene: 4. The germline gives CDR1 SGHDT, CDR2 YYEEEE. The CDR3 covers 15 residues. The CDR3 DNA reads TGTGCCAGCAGCTTGGGACAGGGAAGAAATCAGCCCCAGCATTTT. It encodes CASSLGQGRNQPQHF.

This chain's CDR3 is CASSPTNGANVLTF. The CDR3 nucleotides read TGTGCCAGCTCACCGACTAATGGGGCCAACGTCCTGACTTTC. The genes are TRBV18 and TRBJ2-6; a weak D match, TRBD2 (5 bases). V was trimmed by 3 bases and J by 3 bases, leaving 6 bases between them. The CDR3 sequence is 14 residues long. Germline CDR1 reads KGHSH; CDR2 reads LQKENI.

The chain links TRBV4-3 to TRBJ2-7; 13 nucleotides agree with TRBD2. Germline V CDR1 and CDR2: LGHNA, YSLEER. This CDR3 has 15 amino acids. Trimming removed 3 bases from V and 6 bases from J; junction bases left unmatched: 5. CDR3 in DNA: TGCGCCAGCAGCCAGGGGACTAGCGGGGATTTCGAGCAGTACTTC. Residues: CASSQGTSGDFEQYF.

DNA of the CDR3: TGTGCCACCGGTTATTGCGGTTTCGGGGGCTACACCTTC. The encoded protein is CATGYCGFGGYTF. The chain couples TRBV21-1 to TRBJ1-2. TRBV21-1 counts as a pseudogene. This CDR3 is built from 13 residues.

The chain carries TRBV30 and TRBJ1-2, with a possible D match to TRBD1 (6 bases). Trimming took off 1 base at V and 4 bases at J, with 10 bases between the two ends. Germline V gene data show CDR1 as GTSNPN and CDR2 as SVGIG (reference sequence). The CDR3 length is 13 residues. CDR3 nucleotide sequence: TGTGCCTGGAGTGGCGGACAGTTCTATGGCTACACCTTC. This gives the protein CAWSGGQFYGYTF. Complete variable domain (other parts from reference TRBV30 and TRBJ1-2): SQTIHQWPATLVQPVGSPLSLECTVEGTSNPNLYWYRQAAGRGLQLLFYSVGIGQISSEVPQNLSASRPQDRQFILSSKKLLLSDSGFYLCAWSGGQFYGYTFGSGTRLTVV.

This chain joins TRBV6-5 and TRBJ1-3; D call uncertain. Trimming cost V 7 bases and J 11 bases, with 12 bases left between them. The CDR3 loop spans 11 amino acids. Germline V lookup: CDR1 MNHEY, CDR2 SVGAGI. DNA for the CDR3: TGTGCCAGCAAAGGACTGGCGGCCATATATTTT. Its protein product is CASKGLAAIYF.

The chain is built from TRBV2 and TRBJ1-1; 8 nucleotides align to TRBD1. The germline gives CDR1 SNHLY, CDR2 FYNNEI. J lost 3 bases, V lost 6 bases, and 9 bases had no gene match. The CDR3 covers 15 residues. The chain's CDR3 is CASRSDQDRDTEAFF. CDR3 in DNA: TGTGCCAGCAGATCTGATCAGGACAGGGACACTGAAGCTTTCTTT.

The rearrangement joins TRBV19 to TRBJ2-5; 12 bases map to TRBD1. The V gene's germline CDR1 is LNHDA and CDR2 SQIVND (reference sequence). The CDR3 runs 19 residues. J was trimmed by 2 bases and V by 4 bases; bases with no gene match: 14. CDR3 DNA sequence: TGTGCCAGTAGTAAGACTCCGGGACAGGGGGCGCCTATTCAAGAGACCCAGTACTTC. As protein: CASSKTPGQGAPIQETQYF. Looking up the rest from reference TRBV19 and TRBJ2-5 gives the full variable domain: DGGITQSPKYLFRKEGQNVTLSCEQNLNHDAMYWYRQDPGQGLRLIYYSQIVNDFQKGDIAEGYSVSREKKESFPLTVTSAQKNPTAFYLCASSKTPGQGAPIQETQYFGPGTRLLVL.

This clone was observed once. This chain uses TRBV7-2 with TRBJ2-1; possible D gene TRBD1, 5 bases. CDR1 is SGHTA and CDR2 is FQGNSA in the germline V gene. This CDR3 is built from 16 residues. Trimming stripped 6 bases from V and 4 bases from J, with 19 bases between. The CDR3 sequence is CASSRQSAGGYNEQFF. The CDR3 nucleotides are TGTGCCAGCAGTAGACAGTCCGCAGGTGGTTACAATGAGCAGTTCTTC. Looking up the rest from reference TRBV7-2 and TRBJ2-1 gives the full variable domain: GAGVSQSPSNKVTEKGKDVELRCDPISGHTALYWYRQSLGQGLEFLIYFQGNSAPDKSGLPSDRFSAERTGGSVSTLTIQRTQQEDSAVYLCASSRQSAGGYNEQFFGPGTRLTVL.

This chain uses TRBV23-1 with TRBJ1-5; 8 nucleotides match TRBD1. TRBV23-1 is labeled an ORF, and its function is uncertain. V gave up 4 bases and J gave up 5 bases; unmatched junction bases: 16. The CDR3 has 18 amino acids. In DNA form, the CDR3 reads TGCGCCAGCAGTCGGCAGTTTTCGACAGGGGTGTGGCATCAGCCCCAGCATTTT. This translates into CASSRQFSTGVWHQPQHF.

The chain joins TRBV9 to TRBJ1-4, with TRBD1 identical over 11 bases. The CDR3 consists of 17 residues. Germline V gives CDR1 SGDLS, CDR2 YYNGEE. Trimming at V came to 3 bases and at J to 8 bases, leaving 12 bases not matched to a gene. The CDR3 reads CASSAQIGQGAIEKLFF. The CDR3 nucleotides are TGTGCCAGCAGCGCACAGATTGGACAGGGGGCAATAGAAAAACTGTTTTTT.

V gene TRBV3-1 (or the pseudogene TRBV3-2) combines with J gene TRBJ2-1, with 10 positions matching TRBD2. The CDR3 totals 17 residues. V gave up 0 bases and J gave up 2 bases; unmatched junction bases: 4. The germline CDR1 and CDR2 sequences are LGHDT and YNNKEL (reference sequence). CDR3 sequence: CASSQDLLAGAYNEQFF. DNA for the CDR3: TGTGCCAGCAGCCAAGATCTCCTAGCGGGGGCCTACAATGAGCAGTTCTTC.

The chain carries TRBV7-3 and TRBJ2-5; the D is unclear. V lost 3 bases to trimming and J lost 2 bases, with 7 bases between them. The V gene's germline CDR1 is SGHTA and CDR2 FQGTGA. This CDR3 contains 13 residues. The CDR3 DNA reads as TGTGCCAGCAGCTTCTCTCGTCAAGAGACCCAGTACTTC. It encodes CASSFSRQETQYF.

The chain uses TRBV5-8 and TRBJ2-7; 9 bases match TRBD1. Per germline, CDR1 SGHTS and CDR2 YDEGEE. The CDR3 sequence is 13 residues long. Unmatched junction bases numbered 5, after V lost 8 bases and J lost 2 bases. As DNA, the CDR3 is TGTGCCAGTAAACAGGGGGCCCCCTACGAGCAGTACTTC. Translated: CASKQGAPYEQYF.

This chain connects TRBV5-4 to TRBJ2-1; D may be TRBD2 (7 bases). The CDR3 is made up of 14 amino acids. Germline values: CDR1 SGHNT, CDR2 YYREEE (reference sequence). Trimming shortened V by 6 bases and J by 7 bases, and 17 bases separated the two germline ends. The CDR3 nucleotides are TGTGCCAGCAAATTAGGGGGGGCCGAGAATGAGCAGTTCTTC. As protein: CASKLGGAENEQFF.